This TCR beta chain was captured in a study of blood T cell repertoires in COVID-19. Study-level background: COVID-19 samples, acute and convalescent, were from the United States, Italy and Spain.

Original analysis: Amplification of reference gene primers was used by the study to estimate nucleated cell counts. The repertoire was sequenced with immunoSEQ multiplex PCR; TCRdb's copy has only in-frame clones and lacks some. The V and J calls and clone size are taken from that table; D and trimming were inferred from the DNA. The sample carries 75,000 to 95,000 clones, roughly 89% recorded once. The V end lost 0 bases, the J end lost 4 bases, and 9 bases lay between the germline ends. The CDR3 is made up of 14 amino acids. Per the germline V gene, CDR1 is KGHSY and CDR2 is FQNENV. This chain joins TRBV16 and TRBJ1-1; no clear D gene. This receptor was taken from a man between 50 and 59 years old with active COVID-19. The material sequenced was peripheral blood. The CDR3 nucleotides are TGTGCCAGCAGCCAATCGAGGAGCGCCACTGAAGCTTTCTTT. Protein: CASSQSRSATEAFF.